This record looks at one TCR beta chain sequence and its context. The antigen is unknown. The sample comes from a study of monozygotic twins with inflammatory bowel disease. Study-level findings and limits: Lower sharing of clonotypes with other individuals was seen in IBD patients than in healthy twins. This was most marked in patients showing signs of disease activity.

Following a re-call of the 5' RACE reads, TCRdb has one entry per CDR3 protein and lacks DNA. There are approximately 380,000 distinct CDR3 sequences in the sample, with 2% to 3% held by the top ten. CDR3 length: 16 amino acids. Germline V gene data show CDR1 as SGHTA and CDR2 as FQGTGA. This chain uses TRBV7-3 with TRBJ2-1; no DNA is available, so the TRBD1 call from TCRdb remains unchecked. Sequencing input: blood. The clonotype originates from a human donor with ulcerative colitis or Crohn's disease, or a healthy co-twin of an affected twin (not recorded which). CDR3 sequence reads: CASSSRGGIPYNEQFF.